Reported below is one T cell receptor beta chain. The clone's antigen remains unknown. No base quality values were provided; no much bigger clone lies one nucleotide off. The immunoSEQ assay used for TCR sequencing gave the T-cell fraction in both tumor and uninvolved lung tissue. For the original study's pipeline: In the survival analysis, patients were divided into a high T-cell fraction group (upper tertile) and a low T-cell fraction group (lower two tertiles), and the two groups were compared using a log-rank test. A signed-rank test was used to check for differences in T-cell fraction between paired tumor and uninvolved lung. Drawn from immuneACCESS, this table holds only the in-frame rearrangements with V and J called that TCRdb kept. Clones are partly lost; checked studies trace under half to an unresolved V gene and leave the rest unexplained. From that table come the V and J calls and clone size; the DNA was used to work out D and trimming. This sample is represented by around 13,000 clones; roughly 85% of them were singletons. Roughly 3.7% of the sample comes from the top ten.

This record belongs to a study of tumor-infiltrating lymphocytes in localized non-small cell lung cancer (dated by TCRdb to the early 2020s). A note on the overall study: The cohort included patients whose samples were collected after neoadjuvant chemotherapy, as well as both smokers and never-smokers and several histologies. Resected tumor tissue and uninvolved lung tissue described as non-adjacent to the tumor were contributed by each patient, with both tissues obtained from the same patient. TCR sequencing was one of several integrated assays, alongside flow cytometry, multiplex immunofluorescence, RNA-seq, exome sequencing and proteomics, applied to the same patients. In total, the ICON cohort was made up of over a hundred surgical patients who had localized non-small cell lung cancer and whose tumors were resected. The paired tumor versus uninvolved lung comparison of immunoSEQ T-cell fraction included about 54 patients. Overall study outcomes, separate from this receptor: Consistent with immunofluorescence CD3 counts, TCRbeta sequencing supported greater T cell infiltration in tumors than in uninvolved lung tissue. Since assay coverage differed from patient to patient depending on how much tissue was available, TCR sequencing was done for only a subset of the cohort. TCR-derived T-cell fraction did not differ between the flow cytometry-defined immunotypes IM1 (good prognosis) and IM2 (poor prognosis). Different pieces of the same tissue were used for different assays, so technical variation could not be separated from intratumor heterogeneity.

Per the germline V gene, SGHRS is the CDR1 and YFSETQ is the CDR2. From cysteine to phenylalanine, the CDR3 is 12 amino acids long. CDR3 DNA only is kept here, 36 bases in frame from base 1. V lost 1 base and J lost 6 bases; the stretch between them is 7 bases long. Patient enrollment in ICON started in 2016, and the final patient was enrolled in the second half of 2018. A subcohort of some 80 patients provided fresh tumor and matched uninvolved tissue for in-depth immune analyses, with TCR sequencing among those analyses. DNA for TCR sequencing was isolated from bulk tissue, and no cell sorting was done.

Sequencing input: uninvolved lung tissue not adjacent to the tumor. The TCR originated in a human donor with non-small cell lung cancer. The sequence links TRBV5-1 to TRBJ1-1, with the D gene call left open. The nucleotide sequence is TGCGCCAGCAGCTTGCGGGGTCCTGAAGCTTTCTTT. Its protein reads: CASSLRGPEAFF. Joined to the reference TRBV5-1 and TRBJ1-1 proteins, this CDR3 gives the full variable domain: KAGVTQTPRYLIKTRGQQVTLSCSPISGHRSVSWYQQTPGQGLQFLFEYFSETQRNKGNFPGRFSGRQFSNSRSEMNVSTLELGDSALYLCASSLRGPEAFFGQGTRLTVV.